One sample yielded the 11 T cell receptor beta chains listed below, sequenced in a study of beta chain features in type 1 diabetes. Study-level findings and limits: There was a moderate but significant shortening of TCRB CDR3s in all four CD4+ subsets of Type 1 diabetes patients.

Their antigen targets remain unknown. All of the isolated RNA was reverse transcribed, so expressed TCRB transcripts were sequenced. Produced via immunoSEQ multiplex PCR; TCRdb's table is partial and in-frame only. The sample shows 300,000 to 400,000 clones, around 10% of them seen only once. Sequenced material: central memory CD4+ T cells from blood. These receptors all come from a man in his thirties or forties with type 1 diabetes.

The chain couples TRBV7-8 to TRBJ1-4; D may be TRBD1 (5 bases). Germline loops: CDR1 SGHVS, CDR2 FQNEAQ. V was shortened by 5 bases and J by 7 bases, with 20 bases between the two germline ends. The CDR3 length is 16 residues. The CDR3 nucleotides read TGTGCCAGCAGCCTACTCCATCAGGGATTGGGTGAAAAACTGTTTTTT. This encodes CASSLLHQGLGEKLFF. Based on the CDR3 plus reference TRBV7-8 and TRBJ1-4, the full variable domain is GAGVSQSPRYKVAKRGQDVALRCDPISGHVSLFWYQQALGQGPEFLTYFQNEAQLDKSGLPSDRFFAERPEGSVSTLKIQRTQQEDSAVYLCASSLLHQGLGEKLFFGSGTQLSVL.

This clone was observed a single time. The V call is TRBV5-6, the J call TRBJ2-2, with D possibly being TRBD1 (5 bases). CDR3 size: 16 residues. Deletions cut 4 bases from V and 7 bases from J, with 20 bases between. Germline CDR1 reads SGHDT; CDR2 reads YYEEEE. CDR3 DNA: TGTGCCAGCAGCCCATTGATCTACGAAACAGGCGGGGAGCTGTTTTTT. Amino acid sequence: CASSPLIYETGGELFF.

This chain joins TRBV5-6 and TRBJ2-1; perhaps TRBD2 as D (5 bases). V lost 2 bases, J lost 11 bases, and 14 bases lay in between. The germline gives CDR1 SGHDT, CDR2 YYEEEE. The CDR3 is 13 amino acids. The CDR3 here is CASSFLGGPKQFF. The CDR3 region has the DNA TGTGCCAGCAGCTTCTTAGGCGGGCCGAAGCAGTTCTTC. The whole variable domain, remainder taken from reference TRBV5-6 and TRBJ2-1, is DAGVTQSPTHLIKTRGQQVTLRCSPKSGHDTVSWYQQALGQGPQFIFQYYEEEERQRGNFPDRFSGHQFPNYSSELNVNALLLGDSALYLCASSFLGGPKQFFGPGTRLTVL.

The gene calls are TRBV4-2 and TRBJ2-7; D gene unclear. V lost 0 bases and J lost 5, with 5 bases in between. The CDR3 spans 12 residues. CDR1 LGHNA and CDR2 YNFKEQ come from the germline V gene. DNA of the CDR3: TGTGCCAGCAGCCAAGATAGGAACGAGCAGTACTTC. As protein: CASSQDRNEQYF.

The chain employs TRBV7-9 and TRBJ2-3, with a tentative D call TRBD2 (5 bases). The CDR3 contains 14 residues. Germline CDR1 reads SEHNR; CDR2 reads FQNEAQ (reference sequence). V was pared by 1 base and J by 4 bases, with 9 bases between. For the CDR3, the DNA is TGTGCCAGCAGCTTAGGTATCGGGGCAGATACGCAGTATTTT. Amino acids: CASSLGIGADTQYF.

The chain combines TRBV2 with TRBJ2-7; TRBD2 agrees at 9 bases. V was pared by 3 bases and J by 1 base, with 10 bases of the junction left unmatched. There are 17 residues in the CDR3. Germline V gene sequence: CDR1 SNHLY, CDR2 FYNNEI. The CDR3 here is CASSDLREGRGSYEQYF. Here the CDR3 DNA reads TGTGCCAGCAGTGACTTGCGGGAGGGCCGTGGTTCCTACGAGCAGTACTTC.

The chain carries TRBV18 and TRBJ2-7, with D tentatively TRBD1 (5 bases). Trimming removed 3 bases from V and 3 bases from J, with 15 bases in between. The germline gives CDR1 KGHSH, CDR2 LQKENI. The CDR3 is made up of 15 amino acids. CDR3 sequence reads: CASSPWPGSSYEQYF. The CDR3 DNA is TGTGCCAGCTCACCTTGGCCAGGGTCTAGCTACGAGCAGTACTTC.

The CDR3 DNA is TGTGCCAGCAGCACTAGCGGCATGAGCTCCTACAATGAGCAGTTCTTC. It translates to CASSTSGMSSYNEQFF. The gene calls are TRBV11-2 and TRBJ2-1; 8 bases map to TRBD2. Per the germline V gene, CDR1 is SGHAT and CDR2 is FQNNGV. V lost 5 bases and J lost 0; bases outside the gene matches: 6. CDR3 length equals 16 residues. The variable domain in full, completed from reference TRBV11-2 and TRBJ2-1, reads EAGVAQSPRYKIIEKRQSVAFWCNPISGHATLYWYQQILGQGPKLLIQFQNNGVVDDSQLPKDRFSAERLKGVDSTLKIQPAKLEDSAVYLCASSTSGMSSYNEQFFGPGTRLTVL.

Only a few counts were recorded for this clone. The genes are TRBV25-1 and TRBJ1-1; D perhaps matches TRBD1 (6 bases). Germline lookup yields CDR1 MGHDK and CDR2 SYGVNS. V gave up 5 bases and J gave up 4 bases, with 11 bases separating them. The CDR3 is 13 residues long. The CDR3 sequence: CASSPTGLTEAFF. CDR3 nucleotide sequence: TGTGCCAGCAGTCCCACAGGGCTCACTGAAGCTTTCTTT.

The gene calls are TRBV6-1 and TRBJ1-1; D is uncertain. The CDR3 runs 19 residues. V was trimmed by 4 bases and J by 0 bases, leaving 24 bases between them. Germline CDR1 reads MNHNS; CDR2 reads SASEGT. CDR3 in amino acids: CASSADPLTGEILNTEAFF. The CDR3 coding sequence is TGTGCCAGCAGTGCCGACCCGCTAACTGGAGAAATCCTGAACACTGAAGCTTTCTTT.

The chain employs TRBV7-2 and TRBJ2-7; no firm D call. The CDR3 length is 13 residues. CDR1 and CDR2 from the germline V gene are SGHTA and FQGNSA. Trimming cost V 3 bases and J 3 bases, with 9 bases left between them. In DNA form, the CDR3 reads TGTGCCAGCAGCTTCGAGCTGTTCTACGAGCAGTACTTC. Translation: CASSFELFYEQYF. Looking up the rest from reference TRBV7-2 and TRBJ2-7 gives the full variable domain: GAGVSQSPSNKVTEKGKDVELRCDPISGHTALYWYRQSLGQGLEFLIYFQGNSAPDKSGLPSDRFSAERTGGSVSTLTIQRTQQEDSAVYLCASSFELFYEQYFGPGTRLTVT.